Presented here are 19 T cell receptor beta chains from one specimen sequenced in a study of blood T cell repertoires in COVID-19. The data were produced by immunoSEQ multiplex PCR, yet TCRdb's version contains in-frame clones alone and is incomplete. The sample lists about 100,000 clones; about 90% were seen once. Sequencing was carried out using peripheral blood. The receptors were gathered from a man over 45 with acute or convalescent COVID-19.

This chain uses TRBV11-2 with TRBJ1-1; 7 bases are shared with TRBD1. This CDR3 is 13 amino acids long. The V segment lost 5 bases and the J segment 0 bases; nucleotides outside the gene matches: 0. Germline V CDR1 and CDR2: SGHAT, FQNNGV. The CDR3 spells CASSGQVNTEAFF. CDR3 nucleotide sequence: TGTGCCAGCAGCGGACAGGTGAACACTGAAGCTTTCTTT.

CDR3 protein: CASRTRIGTNSYEQYF. The CDR3 DNA sequence: TGTGCCAGCAGAACCCGAATCGGGACAAACTCCTACGAGCAGTACTTC. The gene calls are TRBV5-5 and TRBJ2-7, with D possibly matching TRBD1 (6 bases). CDR1 SGHKS and CDR2 YYEKEE come from the germline V gene (reference sequence). The CDR3 consists of 16 residues. V lost 5 bases and J 0 bases, leaving 18 bases between the germline ends.

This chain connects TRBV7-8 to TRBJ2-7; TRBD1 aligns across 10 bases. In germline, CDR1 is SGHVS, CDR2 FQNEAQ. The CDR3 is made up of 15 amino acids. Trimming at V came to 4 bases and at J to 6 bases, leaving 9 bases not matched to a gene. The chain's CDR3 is CASSSAGQGSFEQYF. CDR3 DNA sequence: TGTGCCAGCAGCTCAGCGGGACAGGGGAGTTTCGAGCAGTACTTC.

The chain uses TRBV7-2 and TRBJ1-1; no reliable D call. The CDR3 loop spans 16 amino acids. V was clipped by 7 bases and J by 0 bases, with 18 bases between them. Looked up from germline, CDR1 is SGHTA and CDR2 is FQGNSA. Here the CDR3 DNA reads TGTGCCAGCACCGGAGGTGGAGGGATAATGAACACTGAAGCTTTCTTT. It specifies CASTGGGGIMNTEAFF.

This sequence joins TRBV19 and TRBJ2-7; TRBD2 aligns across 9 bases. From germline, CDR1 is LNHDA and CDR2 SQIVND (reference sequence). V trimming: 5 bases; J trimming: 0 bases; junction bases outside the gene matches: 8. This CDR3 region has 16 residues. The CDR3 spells CASSLIAGDLSYEQYF. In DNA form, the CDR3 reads TGTGCCAGTAGTTTAATAGCGGGGGACCTCTCCTACGAGCAGTACTTC. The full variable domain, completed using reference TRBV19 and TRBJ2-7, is DGGITQSPKYLFRKEGQNVTLSCEQNLNHDAMYWYRQDPGQGLRLIYYSQIVNDFQKGDIAEGYSVSREKKESFPLTVTSAQKNPTAFYLCASSLIAGDLSYEQYFGPGTRLTVT.

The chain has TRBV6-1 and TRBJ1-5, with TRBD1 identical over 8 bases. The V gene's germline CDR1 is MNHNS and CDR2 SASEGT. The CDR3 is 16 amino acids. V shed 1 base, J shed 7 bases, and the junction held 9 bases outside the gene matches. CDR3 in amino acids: CASSEDVQGAWQPQHF. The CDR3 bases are TGTGCCAGCAGTGAAGATGTCCAGGGGGCTTGGCAGCCCCAGCATTTT.

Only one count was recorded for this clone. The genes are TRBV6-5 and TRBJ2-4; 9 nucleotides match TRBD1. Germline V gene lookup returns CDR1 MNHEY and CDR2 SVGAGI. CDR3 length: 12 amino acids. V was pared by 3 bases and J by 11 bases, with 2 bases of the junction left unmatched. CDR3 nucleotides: TGTGCCAGCAGTTATGGGACAGGGCTTCAGTACTTC. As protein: CASSYGTGLQYF.

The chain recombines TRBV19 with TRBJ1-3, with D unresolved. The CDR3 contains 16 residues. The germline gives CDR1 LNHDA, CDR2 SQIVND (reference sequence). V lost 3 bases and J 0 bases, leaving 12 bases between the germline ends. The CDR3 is CASSIFGVSSGNTIYF. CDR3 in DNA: TGTGCCAGTAGTATCTTCGGGGTCTCCTCTGGAAACACCATATATTTT.

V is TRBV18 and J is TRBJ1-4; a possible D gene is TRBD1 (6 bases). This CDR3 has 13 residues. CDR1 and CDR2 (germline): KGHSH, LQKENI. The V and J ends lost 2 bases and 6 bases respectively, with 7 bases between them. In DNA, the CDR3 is TGTGCCAGCTCACCAAACAGGGATGAAAAACTGTTTTTT. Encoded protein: CASSPNRDEKLFF.

CDR3 in amino acids: CASSRFPTGGITDTQYF. CDR3 sequence (DNA): TGTGCCAGCAGTAGGTTCCCTACAGGGGGAATCACAGATACGCAGTATTTT. This sequence joins TRBV27 and TRBJ2-3, with 8 bases matching TRBD1. Germline V gives CDR1 MNHEY, CDR2 SMNVEV (reference sequence). V lost 5 bases to trimming and J lost 2 bases; unmatched junction nucleotides: 12. This CDR3 is 17 amino acids long.

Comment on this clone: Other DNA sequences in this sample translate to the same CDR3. This CDR3 is CATSDWTGSTDTQYF. CDR3 coding DNA: TGTGCCACCAGTGATTGGACAGGATCAACAGATACGCAGTATTTT. V is TRBV24-1 and J is TRBJ2-3; 7 nucleotides line up with TRBD1. Germline-derived CDR1 and CDR2 are KGHDR and SFDVKD. V lost 2 bases, J lost 3 bases, and 4 bases stayed unmatched. This CDR3 has 15 amino acids.

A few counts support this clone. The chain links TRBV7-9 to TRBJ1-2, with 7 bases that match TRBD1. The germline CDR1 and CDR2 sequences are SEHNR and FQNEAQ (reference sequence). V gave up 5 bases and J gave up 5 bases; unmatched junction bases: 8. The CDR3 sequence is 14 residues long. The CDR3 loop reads CASSTVDREYGYTF. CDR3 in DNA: TGTGCCAGCAGCACCGTTGACAGGGAGTATGGCTACACCTTC.

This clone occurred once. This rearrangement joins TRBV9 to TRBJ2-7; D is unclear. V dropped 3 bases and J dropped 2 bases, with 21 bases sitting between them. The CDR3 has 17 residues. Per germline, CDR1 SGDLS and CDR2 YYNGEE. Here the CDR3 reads CASSGPIIDEQTYEQYF. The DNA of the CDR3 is TGTGCCAGCAGCGGACCCATAATCGACGAACAGACCTACGAGCAGTACTTC.

Written as DNA, the CDR3 is TGTGCCAGCAGCTCCCTGGGCAGGGTAGATCTATCGAGCTCCTACGAGCAGTACTTC. Protein product: CASSSLGRVDLSSSYEQYF. The chain joins TRBV12-1 to TRBJ2-7; the table gives TRBD1 as D, unverified against the DNA. TRBV12-1 is a listed pseudogene. This CDR3 region has 19 residues.

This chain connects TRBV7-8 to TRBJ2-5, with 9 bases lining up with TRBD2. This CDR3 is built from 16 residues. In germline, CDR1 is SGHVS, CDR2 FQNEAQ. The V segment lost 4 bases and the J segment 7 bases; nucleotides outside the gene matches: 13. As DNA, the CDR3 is TGTGCCAGCAGCTCCCACACTAGCGGGCCCGGTCGGACCCAGTACTTC. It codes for CASSSHTSGPGRTQYF. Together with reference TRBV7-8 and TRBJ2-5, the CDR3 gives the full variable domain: GAGVSQSPRYKVAKRGQDVALRCDPISGHVSLFWYQQALGQGPEFLTYFQNEAQLDKSGLPSDRFFAERPEGSVSTLKIQRTQQEDSAVYLCASSSHTSGPGRTQYFGPGTRLLVL.

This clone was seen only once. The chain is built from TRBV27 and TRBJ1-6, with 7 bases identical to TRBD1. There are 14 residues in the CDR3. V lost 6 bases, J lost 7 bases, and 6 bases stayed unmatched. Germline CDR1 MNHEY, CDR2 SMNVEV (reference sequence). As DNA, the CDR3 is TGTGCCAGCAGGACAGGGCTGGAGAATTCACCCCTCCACTTT. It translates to CASRTGLENSPLHF.

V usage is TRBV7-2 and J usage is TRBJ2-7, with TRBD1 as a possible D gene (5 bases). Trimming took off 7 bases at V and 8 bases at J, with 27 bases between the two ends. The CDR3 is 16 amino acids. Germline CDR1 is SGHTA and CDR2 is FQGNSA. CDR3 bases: TGTGCCAGCACCTTCTTTGTTTCCGGCTCAGGGTGGCAGCAGTACTTC. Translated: CASTFFVSGSGWQQYF. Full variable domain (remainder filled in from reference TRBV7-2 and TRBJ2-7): GAGVSQSPSNKVTEKGKDVELRCDPISGHTALYWYRQSLGQGLEFLIYFQGNSAPDKSGLPSDRFSAERTGGSVSTLTIQRTQQEDSAVYLCASTFFVSGSGWQQYFGPGTRLTVT.

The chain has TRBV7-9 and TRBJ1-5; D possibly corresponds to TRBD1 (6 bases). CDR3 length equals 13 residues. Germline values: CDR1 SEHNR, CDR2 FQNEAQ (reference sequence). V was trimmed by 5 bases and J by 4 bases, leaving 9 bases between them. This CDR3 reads CASSIGQNQPQHF. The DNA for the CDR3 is TGTGCCAGCAGCATCGGACAGAATCAGCCCCAGCATTTT.

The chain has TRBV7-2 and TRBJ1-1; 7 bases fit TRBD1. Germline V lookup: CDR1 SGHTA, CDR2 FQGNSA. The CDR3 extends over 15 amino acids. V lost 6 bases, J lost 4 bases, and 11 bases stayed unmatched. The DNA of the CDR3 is TGTGCCAGCAGGCCCCAGGGGGGAGCAGGCACTGAAGCTTTCTTT. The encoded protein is CASRPQGGAGTEAFF.